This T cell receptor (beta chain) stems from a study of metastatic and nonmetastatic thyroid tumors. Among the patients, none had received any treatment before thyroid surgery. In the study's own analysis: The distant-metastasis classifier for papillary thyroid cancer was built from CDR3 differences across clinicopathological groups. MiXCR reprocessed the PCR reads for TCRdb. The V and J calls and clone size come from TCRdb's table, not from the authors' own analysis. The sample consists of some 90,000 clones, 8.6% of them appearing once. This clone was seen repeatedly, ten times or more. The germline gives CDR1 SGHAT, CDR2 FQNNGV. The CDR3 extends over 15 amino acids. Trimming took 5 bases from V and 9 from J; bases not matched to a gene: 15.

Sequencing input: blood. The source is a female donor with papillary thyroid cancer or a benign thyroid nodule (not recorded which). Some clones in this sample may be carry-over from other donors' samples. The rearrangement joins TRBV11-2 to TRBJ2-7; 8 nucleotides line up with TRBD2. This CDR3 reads CASSPWGAGDPRQYF. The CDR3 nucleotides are TGTGCCAGCAGCCCCTGGGGAGCGGGGGATCCCAGGCAGTACTTC.